This paragraph reports one T cell receptor (beta chain). The data were taken from a study of blood T cell repertoires in COVID-19. Assay used: immunoSEQ multiplex PCR; TCRdb lists only in-frame clones, some missing. The table shows roughly 250,000 clones, with around 85% occurring only once. V shed 4 bases, J shed 8 bases, and the junction held 11 bases outside the gene matches. The germline gives CDR1 SGHDT, CDR2 YYEEEE. CDR3 size: 15 residues. The chain links TRBV5-6 to TRBJ2-1; 8 bases match TRBD2. The sequence was obtained from a woman aged 25 to 39 who had recovered from COVID-19. The sample taken for sequencing was PBMCs or T cells enriched from blood (not recorded which). Here the CDR3 DNA reads TGTGCCAGCAGCCGTGGGGGGACTAGTAGCTATGAGCAGTTCTTC. Translated, it gives CASSRGGTSSYEQFF.